This T cell receptor (beta chain) comes out of a study of T-cell memory formation after mild COVID-19. Study-wide results and limits: Mainly CM and EM harbored the contracting CD4+ clones; mainly EMRA harbored the CD8+ ones. Specificity for SARS-CoV-2 was not confirmed among the second-wave clones peaking on day 37. Whereas later expanders leaned CD4+, clones contracting day 15 to 85 showed a balanced CD4/CD8 makeup.

This clonotype appeared a few times. No antigen is known for it. The authors produced TCR alpha and TCR beta cDNA libraries with sample barcodes and UMIs by 5'RACE using constant-segment primers. TCRdb re-derived calls from the 5' RACE reads in MiXCR, one entry per CDR3 protein. The sample includes a few hundred thousand distinct CDR3 sequences, 25% to 30% seen only once; the top ten take roughly 13%. Germline V CDR1 and CDR2: SQVTM, ANQGSEA. Losses at the gene ends were 5 bases for V and 6 bases for J; bases not matched to a gene: 6. The CDR3 spans 12 residues. The source of this sequence is an adult woman who had mild COVID-19 (a few samples of this study predate the infection). Cell type and time point are not known. Sequenced material: PBMCs or a T cell subset sorted from them (not recorded which). The chain is built from TRBV29-1 and TRBJ1-2, with 7 nucleotides matching TRBD1. The CDR3 DNA reads as TGCAGCGTTTTACAGGGGTTGGATGGCTACACCTTC. It encodes CSVLQGLDGYTF.